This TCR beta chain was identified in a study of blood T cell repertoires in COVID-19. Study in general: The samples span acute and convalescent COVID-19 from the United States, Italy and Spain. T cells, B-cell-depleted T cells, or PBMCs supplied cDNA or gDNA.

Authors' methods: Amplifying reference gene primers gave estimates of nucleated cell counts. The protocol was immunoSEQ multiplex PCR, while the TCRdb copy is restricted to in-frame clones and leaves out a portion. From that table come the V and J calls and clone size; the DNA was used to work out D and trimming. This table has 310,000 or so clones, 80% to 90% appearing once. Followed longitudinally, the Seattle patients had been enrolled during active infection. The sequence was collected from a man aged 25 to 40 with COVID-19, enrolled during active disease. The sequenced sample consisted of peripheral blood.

The DNA for the CDR3 is TGTGCCAGCAGCTTGGGGACTAGCGGGTTTGATACGCAGTATTTT. It codes for CASSLGTSGFDTQYF. V is TRBV7-2 and J is TRBJ2-3; 12 nucleotides agree with TRBD2. Germline V lookup: CDR1 SGHTA, CDR2 FQGNSA. The CDR3 has 15 residues. V gave up 3 bases and J gave up 6 bases; unmatched junction bases: 4.